The source of this T cell receptor beta chain is a study of brain T cells in children with intractable seizures. With respect to this clone: Its antigen is unknown.

Generated by immunoSEQ multiplex PCR, the TCRdb table keeps only in-frame clones and is missing some. The table has 110,000 or so clones, around 94% seen once. General study points: Patients' HCMV serostatus was unknown; virus specificity rests on CDR3 similarity alone.

V was clipped by 3 bases and J by 2 bases, with 6 bases between them. This CDR3 has 13 amino acids. Germline CDR1 reads LGHNA; CDR2 reads YSLEER. The material was peripheral blood, obtained at surgery. The rearrangement links TRBV4-3 to TRBJ2-3; D not resolved. The origin of this receptor is a boy under two years old with hemimegalencephaly and intractable seizures. This CDR3 reads CASSQSFTDTQYF. The CDR3 region has the DNA TGCGCCAGCAGCCAGTCCTTCACAGATACGCAGTATTTT.